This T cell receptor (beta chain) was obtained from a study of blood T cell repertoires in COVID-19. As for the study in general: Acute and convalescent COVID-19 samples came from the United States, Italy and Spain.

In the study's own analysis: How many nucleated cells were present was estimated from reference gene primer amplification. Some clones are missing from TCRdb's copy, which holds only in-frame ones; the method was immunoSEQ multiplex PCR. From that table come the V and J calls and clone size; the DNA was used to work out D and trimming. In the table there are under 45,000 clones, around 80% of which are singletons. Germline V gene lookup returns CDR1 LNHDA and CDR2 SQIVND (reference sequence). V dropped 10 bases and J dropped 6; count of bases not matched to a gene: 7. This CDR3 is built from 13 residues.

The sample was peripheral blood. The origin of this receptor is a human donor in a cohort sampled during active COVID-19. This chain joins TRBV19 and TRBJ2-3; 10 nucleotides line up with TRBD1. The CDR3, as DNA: TGTGCCACAACGGACAGGGGGAAGGATACGCAGTATTTT. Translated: CATTDRGKDTQYF.